This entry lists 16 T cell receptor beta chains sequenced from one sample in a study of technical replicates of blood from a handful of donors. Data came from immunoSEQ multiplex PCR; TCRdb stores just in-frame clones and leaves some out. The data show some 80,000 clones, 95% to 98% seen once. The sample comprised T cells isolated from PBMCs. Source of these receptors: a human donor in good health.

The chain employs TRBV2 and TRBJ2-5; 10 nucleotides match TRBD2. V dropped 4 bases and J dropped 2; count of bases not matched to a gene: 4. CDR3 length: 15 amino acids. Germline assignment: CDR1 SNHLY and CDR2 FYNNEI. The CDR3 region has the DNA TGTGCCAGCAGTGGGGGACTAGCGAATCAAGAGACCCAGTACTTC. This sequence encodes CASSGGLANQETQYF.

The chain couples TRBV2 to TRBJ1-6; TRBD1 is a possible D gene (5 bases). CDR3 size: 16 residues. CDR1 is SNHLY, CDR2 FYNNEI, per germline. V was pared by 5 bases and J by 0 bases, with 11 bases between. The CDR3 DNA is TGTGCCAGCAGTCCCGACAGTCACTCCTATAATTCACCCCTCCACTTT. Translated, it gives CASSPDSHSYNSPLHF.

The chain carries TRBV4-2 and TRBJ2-5; the D gene is possibly TRBD2 (5 bases). CDR1 and CDR2 from the germline V gene are LGHNA and YNFKEQ. There are 17 residues in the CDR3. V was clipped by 2 bases and J by 1 base, with 17 bases between them. CDR3 nucleotides: TGTGCCAGCAGCCAAAATCCCACCCTAGCCCTCCAAGAGACCCAGTACTTC. Protein product: CASSQNPTLALQETQYF.

The V gene is TRBV14, the J gene TRBJ1-1; D ambiguous. The germline V gene encodes CDR1 SGHDN and CDR2 FVKESK. Trimming shortened V by 0 bases and J by 4 bases, and 9 bases separated the two germline ends. This CDR3 region has 14 residues. For the CDR3, the DNA is TGTGCCAGCAGCCAAGATTCCGGGTTCACTGAAGCTTTCTTT. It codes for CASSQDSGFTEAFF.

The rearrangement joins TRBV27 to TRBJ1-2, with TRBD1 identical over 7 bases. With 3 bases clipped from V and 8 bases from J, the junction kept 6 bases outside the gene matches. This CDR3 is built from 13 residues. The V gene's germline CDR1 is MNHEY and CDR2 SMNVEV (reference sequence). This CDR3 is CASSFDRGHGYTF. DNA for the CDR3: TGTGCCAGCAGTTTCGATAGGGGGCACGGCTACACCTTC.

This clone was seen only a few times. The chain combines TRBV15 with TRBJ2-2; TRBD1 matches at 11 bases. This CDR3 is 15 amino acids long. CDR1 is LNHNV and CDR2 is YYDKDF in the germline V gene (reference sequence). The V and J ends lost 4 bases and 6 bases, in that order; junction bases with no gene match: 4. In DNA, the CDR3 is TGTGCCACCAGCACCGGGACAGGGGGTTCCGGGGAGCTGTTTTTT. It codes for CATSTGTGGSGELFF.

The chain combines TRBV28 with TRBJ2-2, with TRBD1 identical over 7 bases. The CDR3 consists of 15 residues. With V trimmed by 8 bases and J by 2 bases, 8 bases remained unmatched. CDR1 is MDHEN, CDR2 SYDVKM, per germline. CDR3 in amino acids: CASLTGTANTGELFF. The CDR3, as DNA: TGTGCCAGCCTCACCGGGACAGCTAACACCGGGGAGCTGTTTTTT.

The chain recombines TRBV28 with TRBJ2-7; tentatively, D is TRBD1 (5 bases). V shed 6 bases and J shed 2 bases, with 17 bases lying between them. There are 15 residues in the CDR3. In germline, CDR1 is MDHEN, CDR2 SYDVKM. The chain's CDR3 is CASSLDSDPTYEQYF. The CDR3 DNA follows: TGTGCCAGCAGCCTAGACAGCGACCCTACCTACGAGCAGTACTTC.

The V gene is TRBV6-5, the J gene TRBJ1-5, with unresolved D. CDR1 and CDR2 from the germline V gene are MNHEY and SVGAGI. The CDR3 extends over 14 amino acids. V was shortened by 6 bases and J by 1 base, with 10 bases between the two germline ends. The CDR3 protein is CASSPLRSNQPQHF. DNA for the CDR3: TGTGCCAGCAGCCCACTTCGGAGCAATCAGCCCCAGCATTTT.

The V call is TRBV14, the J call TRBJ2-3; the match to TRBD1 covers 7 bases. CDR3 length equals 15 residues. Germline loops: CDR1 SGHDN, CDR2 FVKESK. V shed 1 base and J 2 bases; nucleotides not matched to a gene: 3. In DNA form, the CDR3 reads TGTGCCAGCAGCCAAGTAACAGGGGCCACAGATACGCAGTATTTT. This translates into CASSQVTGATDTQYF.

CDR3 in DNA: TGTGCCAGCAGCTCGCCAGCCTACAATGAGCAGTTCTTC. This encodes CASSSPAYNEQFF. This sequence joins TRBV7-9 and TRBJ2-1; no firm D call. The CDR3 spans 13 residues. CDR1 and CDR2 (germline): SEHNR, FQNEAQ (reference sequence). V lost 4 bases and J 2 bases, leaving 6 bases between the germline ends.

The chain recombines TRBV7-2 with TRBJ2-5; tentative D call: TRBD2 (9 bases). There are 15 residues in the CDR3. V shed 5 bases and J shed 5 bases, with 18 bases lying between them. Germline assignment: CDR1 SGHTA and CDR2 FQGNSA. CDR3 residues: CASSPGGAGGETQYF. CDR3 DNA sequence: TGTGCCAGCAGCCCAGGGGGCGCGGGAGGGGAGACCCAGTACTTC.

The genes are TRBV19 and TRBJ1-2, with D perhaps matching TRBD1 (6 bases). Trimming removed 7 bases from V and 7 bases from J, with 25 bases in between. The V gene's germline CDR1 is LNHDA and CDR2 SQIVND (reference sequence). This CDR3 comprises 16 residues. Here the CDR3 reads CASTLTRTALSGGYTF. The CDR3 bases are TGTGCCAGTACCCTGACTCGGACAGCACTATCTGGTGGCTACACCTTC.

The chain has TRBV10-1 and TRBJ2-5; possible D gene TRBD1, 5 bases. The CDR3 is 14 residues long. Germline V gene lookup returns CDR1 WNHNN and CDR2 SYGVQD (reference sequence). Trimming cost V 0 bases and J 5 bases, with 10 bases left between them. The CDR3 DNA reads TGCGCCAGCAGTGAGTCTAGGGGTAGGGAGACCCAGTACTTC. It codes for CASSESRGRETQYF.

V usage is TRBV6-5 and J usage is TRBJ1-2; no clear D gene. The germline CDR1 and CDR2 sequences are MNHEY and SVGAGI. Deletions cut 2 bases from V and 1 base from J, with 5 bases between. This CDR3 is built from 13 residues. The CDR3, as DNA: TGTGCCAGCAGTTACGCCAGTAACTATGGCTACACCTTC. Translating gives CASSYASNYGYTF.

The chain has TRBV4-1 and TRBJ2-7; 9 bases fit TRBD1. The CDR3 consists of 16 residues. Germline CDR1 and CDR2: MGHRA and YSYEKL. The ends lost 2 bases at V and 4 bases at J; junction bases unmatched: 9. The DNA for the CDR3 is TGCGCCAGCAGCCAAAACCACCGGGACAGGGATTACGAGCAGTACTTC. The encoded protein is CASSQNHRDRDYEQYF.